This T cell receptor beta chain was recovered during a study of blood T cell repertoires in COVID-19. Study-level background: The United States, Italy and Spain were the sources of the acute and convalescent COVID-19 samples.

Sequencing used immunoSEQ multiplex PCR; TCRdb keeps in-frame clones, though not all of them. The sample has roughly 240,000 clones; over 75% are singletons. Germline CDR1 LGHDT, CDR2 YNNKEL (reference sequence). The length of the CDR3 is 14 residues. The ends lost 0 bases at V and 5 bases at J; junction bases unmatched: 4. J is TRBJ2-7 and V is TRBV3-1 (or the pseudogene TRBV3-2); 7 bases match TRBD2. Sequences were obtained from PBMCs or T cells enriched from blood (not recorded which). The receptor was derived from a woman between 50 and 59 years old with acute COVID-19. The CDR3: CASSQDWGGNEQYF. CDR3 bases: TGTGCCAGCAGCCAAGATTGGGGGGGGAACGAGCAGTACTTC.